This T cell receptor (beta chain) was sequenced for a study of blood T cells in healthy people across ages. The study, taken as a whole, reports: PBMCs left unsorted prevented a conclusive naive versus antigen-experienced comparison.

The second PCR ran roughly 6 to 11 cycles with a sample-barcoded 5' primer and J-beta primers. Unique molecular identifiers of 12 random nucleotides labeled each cDNA. TCRdb reprocessed the 5' RACE reads via MiXCR and lists one record per CDR3 protein. Here the sample spans roughly 730,000 distinct CDR3 sequences, about 61% being singletons. Germline V lookup: CDR1 DFQATT, CDR2 SNEGSKA (reference sequence). The CDR3 extends over 13 amino acids. The V and J ends lost 3 bases and 8 bases respectively, with 16 bases between them. Peripheral blood samples of 9.5 to 10 milliliters were drawn from each donor. This clonotype has more than one count but fewer than ten. Antigen unknown.

The receptor comes from a man aged 40-49 years in good health. V usage is TRBV20-1 and J usage is TRBJ1-2; perhaps TRBD1 as D (6 bases). The material sequenced was blood. CDR3 loop: CSASQGMLRGYTF. CDR3 nucleotides: TGCAGTGCTAGTCAGGGGATGTTGAGGGGCTACACCTTC.